The rows below give T cell receptor beta chains drawn from one sample of a study of cytomegalovirus exposure and HLA in healthy donors. Clones were read by immunoSEQ multiplex PCR, and TCRdb kept only the in-frame ones, dropping some. The table lists 120,000 or so clones, 70% to 85% of them singletons. Sequencing input: PBMCs. These receptors were collected from a man aged 40-49 years in good health and CMV-seropositive. CDR3s include the opening cysteine and the closing phenylalanine or tryptophan. D genes are given only for firm matches. Size tells how often a clone was seen (once, few, many) or the class of an expanded clone, and some rows leave it out.

d_call j_call clone_size cdr3_length v_call cdr3_aa cdr3_nt
TRBD2 TRBJ2-1 NA 17 TRBV4-3 CASSQALAGFSYNEQFF TGCGCCAGCAGCCAAGCCCTAGCGGGATTCTCCTACAATGAGCAGTTCTTC
TRBD1 TRBJ1-5 NA 16 TRBV19 CASSRGWDRENQPQHF TGTGCCAGTAGTAGGGGCTGGGACAGGGAAAATCAGCCCCAGCATTTT
TRBD1 TRBJ2-7 NA 15 TRBV27 CASSLSYRGVDEQYF TGTGCCAGCAGTTTATCGTACAGGGGGGTGGACGAGCAGTACTTC
NA TRBJ1-2 NA 15 TRBV6-5 CASSYSGTANYGYTF TGTGCCAGCAGTTACTCCGGCACAGCTAACTATGGCTACACCTTC
NA TRBJ2-6 few 16 TRBV27 CASRPGVFTGANVLTF TGTGCCAGCAGGCCGGGGGTTTTTACTGGGGCCAACGTCCTGACTTTC
TRBD1 TRBJ2-5 few 13 TRBV10-1 CASSSTGQETQYF TGCGCCAGCAGTTCGACAGGGCAAGAGACCCAGTACTTC
TRBD1 TRBJ2-2 NA 16 TRBV29-1 CSGGTGGTTNTGELFF TGCAGCGGAGGGACAGGGGGGACTACGAACACCGGGGAGCTGTTTTTT
TRBD2 TRBJ2-7 few 15 TRBV13 CASSSIAGGTYEQYF TGTGCCAGCAGCTCTATAGCGGGGGGTACCTACGAGCAGTACTTC
NA TRBJ1-4 NA 12 TRBV2 CASLDSPKRLFF TGTGCCAGCTTGGACAGTCCTAAACGTCTGTTTTTT
TRBD2 TRBJ2-5 NA 16 TRBV6-6 CASTKKGLGSQETQYF TGTGCCAGCACCAAAAAAGGACTAGGATCGCAAGAGACCCAGTACTTC
TRBD2 TRBJ2-7 NA 15 TRBV19 CASSIASSGNYEQYF TGTGCCAGTAGTATAGCCTCTAGCGGAAACTACGAGCAGTACTTC
NA TRBJ1-6 NA 15 TRBV5-6 CASSFNRVRNSPLHF TGTGCCAGCAGCTTTAACAGGGTTAGGAATTCACCCCTCCACTTT
NA TRBJ1-6 NA 16 TRBV6-5 CASSYGGVSYNSPLHF TGTGCCAGCAGTTACGGCGGAGTCTCCTATAATTCACCCCTCCACTTT
NA TRBJ2-5 NA 14 TRBV2 CASSDVFAGETQYF TGTGCCAGCAGTGATGTCTTTGCGGGGGAGACCCAGTACTTC
TRBD1 TRBJ1-1 few 14 TRBV6-1 CATSPNRGNTEAFF TGTGCCACCTCCCCCAACAGGGGTAACACTGAAGCTTTCTTT
NA TRBJ1-1 NA 15 TRBV11-1 CASSPRGGMNTEAFF TGTGCCAGCAGCCCCCGTGGGGGGATGAACACTGAAGCTTTCTTT
TRBD1 TRBJ1-3 NA 16 TRBV2 CASSGGQGRTGNTIYF TGTGCCAGCAGTGGGGGACAGGGGAGAACTGGAAACACCATATATTTT
TRBD2 TRBJ2-5 NA 16 TRBV7-7 CASSLGLAGSQETQYF TGTGCTAGCAGCCTGGGACTAGCGGGATCCCAAGAGACCCAGTACTTC
TRBD1 TRBJ1-4 NA 16 TRBV5-6 CASSRRSGQANEKLFF TGTGCCAGCAGCCGGAGATCGGGACAGGCTAATGAAAAACTGTTTTTT
TRBD1 TRBJ2-5 NA 14 TRBV5-4 CASSITGVGETQYF TGTGCCAGCAGCATCACAGGGGTTGGGGAGACCCAGTACTTC
NA TRBJ2-5 NA 12 TRBV13 CASSSRLETQYF TGTGCCAGCAGCTCTCGACTCGAGACCCAGTACTTC
NA TRBJ1-1 NA 16 TRBV6-5 CASSYSVQMNRAEAFF TGTGCCAGCAGTTACTCCGTACAAATGAACAGGGCTGAAGCTTTCTTT